Below, 2 T cell receptor beta chains from the same sample are listed, as sequenced in a study of human T cells and chemical hapten exposure. Total RNA came from unfractionated whole blood. The library gave individual cDNA molecules unique molecular identifiers. MiXCR, run by TCRdb on the reads, gives a single entry per CDR3 protein. The sample shows about 120,000 distinct CDR3 sequences, 8.5% of them seen only once. The specimen was whole blood. The receptors originated from a human donor in good health. Some clones in this sample may be carry-over from other donors' samples.

This clonotype was observed many times. The rearrangement uses TRBV2 and TRBJ2-5; 10 nucleotides align to TRBD1. Losses at the gene ends were 6 bases for V and 5 bases for J; bases not matched to a gene: 9. The CDR3 is 15 amino acids. The germline CDR1 and CDR2 sequences are SNHLY and FYNNEI. The CDR3 sequence: CASRVRQGARETQYF. CDR3 DNA: TGTGCCAGCAGAGTAAGACAGGGGGCGCGGGAGACCCAGTACTTC. The complete variable domain, with remaining parts taken from reference TRBV2 and TRBJ2-5, reads EPEVTQTPSHQVTQMGQEVILRCVPISNHLYFYWYRQILGQKVEFLVSFYNNEISEKSEIFDDQFSVERPDGSNFTLKIRSTKLEDSAMYFCASRVRQGARETQYFGPGTRLLVL.

This clonotype was seen more than once but under ten times. The J gene is TRBJ1-5, the V gene TRBV27; tentatively, D is TRBD1 (6 bases). Trimming took 6 bases from V and 1 from J, leaving 13 bases between them. The CDR3 length is 15 residues. Per germline, CDR1 MNHEY and CDR2 SMNVEV (reference sequence). In DNA form, the CDR3 reads TGTGCCAGCAGCCTACAGGGCTGGAGCAATCAGCCCCAGCATTTT. This encodes CASSLQGWSNQPQHF.